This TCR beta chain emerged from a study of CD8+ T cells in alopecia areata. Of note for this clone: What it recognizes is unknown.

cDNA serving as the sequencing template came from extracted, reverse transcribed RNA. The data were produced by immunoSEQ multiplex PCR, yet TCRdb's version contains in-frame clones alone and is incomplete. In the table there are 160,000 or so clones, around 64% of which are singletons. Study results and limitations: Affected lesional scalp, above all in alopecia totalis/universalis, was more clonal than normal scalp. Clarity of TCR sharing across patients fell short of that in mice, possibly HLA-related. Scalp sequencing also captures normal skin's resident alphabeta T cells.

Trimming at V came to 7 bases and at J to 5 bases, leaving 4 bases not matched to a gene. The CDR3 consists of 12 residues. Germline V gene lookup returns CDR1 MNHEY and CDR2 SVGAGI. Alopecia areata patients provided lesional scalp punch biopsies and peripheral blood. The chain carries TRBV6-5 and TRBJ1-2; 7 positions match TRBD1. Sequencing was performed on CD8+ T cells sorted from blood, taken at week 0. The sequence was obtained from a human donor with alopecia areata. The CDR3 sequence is CASKPTGYGYTF. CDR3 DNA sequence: TGTGCCAGCAAACCGACAGGGTATGGCTACACCTTC.